This record looks at one T cell receptor beta chain sequence and its context. Which antigen it targets is not known. No per-base quality is available; no much larger clone lies one base away. TCR libraries were generated with the immunoSEQ multiplex PCR assay, using TCR-beta and/or TCR-alpha/delta assays for each sample. The amplified TCR libraries were sequenced using the Illumina high-throughput platform. On the study's bioinformatics: Clustering and dimensionality reduction relied on pairwise TCRdist distances among GMM-specific receptors from T cells that were either sorted ex vivo or expanded in vitro. Each clinical repertoire was assigned a mean NN-distance score, defined as the average TCRdist to the nearest 10% of tetramer-positive reference sequences. To compute GEM TCR motif frequency, the fraction of unique TCRs matching known GEM sequences by V/J usage and CDR3 length was calculated. Linear discriminant analysis with leave-one-out cross-validation, implemented in scikit-learn, was used to classify active tuberculosis. Not all clones reach the TCRdb copy of this immuneACCESS table, which keeps in-frame sequences only. Checked studies attribute under half of the gap to unresolved V genes and leave the rest unexplained. V and J calls plus clone size are reproduced from that table; the DNA served to infer D and trimming. The sample table holds 31,000 or so clones, of which around 86% were seen once. The ten largest clones add up to roughly 5.2% of the sample.

The sample originates from a study of T cells in tuberculosis (dated by TCRdb to 2017 to 2018). About the investigation overall: To characterize T cells specific for the mycobacterial lipid antigen glucose monomycolate (GMM), the study used CD1B tetramers together with high-throughput TCR immunosequencing. IGRA-negative adolescents, IGRA-positive adolescents with latent tuberculosis and adults with active tuberculosis, some ten per group, were compared in a South African clinical cohort. PBMC from patients with active tuberculosis were archived either before the start of standard anti-tuberculosis treatment or within 7 days of starting that treatment.

V and J are trimmed by 5 bases and 4 bases, and the gene matches miss 6 bases of the junction. Via the germline V gene (reference sequence), CDR1 is MNHEY and CDR2 SMNVEV. There are 15 amino acids in the CDR3, from cysteine to phenylalanine inclusive. Only the CDR3 portion is preserved as DNA: 45 bases, with reading frame beginning at the first base. The time point label here, explained by the study, means: new active TB diagnosis, blood taken before or within 7 days of starting treatment. Active tuberculosis patients were HIV-seronegative South African adults aged 18 years or older with a new diagnosis. Confirmation of active tuberculosis was obtained by positive sputum smear microscopy and/or positive M. tuberculosis culture. Unsorted cryopreserved PBMC were immunosequenced, covering on average approximately 96,000 T cells per clinical donor. The full study reports these points: Clinical samples were chosen by availability of cryopreserved specimens, and active tuberculosis cases were adults while controls were adolescents. With the diverse GMM-specific repertoire as input, a classifier achieved 85% to 90% accuracy (AUROC 0.90), whereas GEM motif frequencies as input gave approximately 70% accuracy. Smaller NN-distances were partly driven by shorter CDR3-alpha lengths in active tuberculosis patients, and statistical significance was not reached for the TCR-beta difference. Compared with IGRA-negative controls, TCR-alpha repertoires from active tuberculosis had smaller mean NN-distances to GMM-specific TCRs, which suggests clonal expansion of these TCRs.

Sample: PBMCs, taken at tuberculosis diagnosis. This chain joins TRBV27 to TRBJ2-2; TRBD2 fits 8 bases in the junction. The TCR was taken from an adult with tuberculosis. The DNA sequence is given as TGTGCCAGCAGTCTTACTAGCGGAGGCACCGGGGAGCTGTTTTTT. Translated, it gives CASSLTSGGTGELFF.